The sequence of this T cell receptor (beta chain) was determined in a study of breast tumors, draining lymph nodes, adjacent tissues (dated by TCRdb to the mid-2010s). Regarding the research as a whole: Breast cancer patients provided tumor, adjacent nontumor tissue and axillary lymph nodes, and the study compared the TCR beta repertoires across these three sources. The study was designed to assess the relationships and possible T-cell exchange between tumor, surrounding tissue and draining lymph node repertoires in human breast cancer.

According to the germline V gene (reference sequence), CDR1 reads DFQATT and CDR2 reads SNEGSKA. From the cysteine through the phenylalanine, the CDR3 covers 14 amino acids. Of all the DNA, just the CDR3 is kept, 42 bases in frame from base 1. The germline V and J ends show losses of 1 base and 9 bases respectively, and no gene match explains 6 bases of the junction. The axillary draining lymph nodes of breast cancer patients were the source of the lymph node samples. This sample was sequenced with an Illumina HiSeq 2000. Multiplex PCR amplification was used to generate the TCR beta chain libraries. High-throughput sequencing was used to analyze the amplified TCR beta chain products. TCRdb itself trimmed the public reads at Q25 with fastp, ran MiXCR and retained productive beta chains. Duplicate CDR3 protein sequences are folded into a single record with the most common DNA and genes. This sample has about 270,000 distinct CDR3 sequences in its table, and around 30% of those were observed once. The ten largest clones capture more than 1% of the sample.

Many counts were recorded for this clonotype. The antigen this receptor binds is unknown. Nothing much larger sits one base from this clone, and base qualities are not available. The study at large found these results: In luminal-like breast cancer, tumor and nontumor tissue repertoires resembled each other significantly more than in basal-like breast cancer. A scenario in which most tumor T cells derive from the lymph node and then expand within tumor tissue was judged to be consistent with the data. The study presented the conclusion that tumor T cells originate in lymph nodes as consistent with a hypothesis, not as something directly demonstrated. Tumors showed preferential V and J gene usage, and their T-cell repertoire diversity fell below that of lymph nodes yet above that of nontumor tissue.

This receptor was identified in a female donor with breast cancer. Some clones in this sample may be carry-over from other donors' samples. Recombination linked TRBV20-1 to TRBJ2-1; a stretch of 10 junction bases matches TRBD2. Material for sequencing was axillary lymph node tissue. CDR3 protein: CSARGAGGPSEQFF. The base sequence is TGCAGTGCTAGAGGAGCGGGAGGGCCGAGTGAGCAGTTCTTC.